This T cell receptor beta chain was sequenced for a study of shared clonotypes between healthy human individuals. The wider study: Researchers drew samples from a couple of women and a few men aged 18 to 49. Per-donor plates numbered three CD4 naive, three CD4 memory, two CD8 naive and one CD8 memory.

TCRdb's table, derived via immunoSEQ multiplex PCR, lists solely in-frame clones and lacks some. The table records millions of clones, just over 90% of them present only once. The sample consisted of naive CD4+ T cells sorted from blood. Subset in this sample: CD45RA+ positively selected. The receptor was isolated from a man younger than 35 in good health.

Here the CDR3 reads CASSLGFLTDTQYF. The CDR3 bases are TGTGCCAGCAGCCTAGGATTCCTCACAGATACGCAGTATTTT. V usage is TRBV7-2 and J usage is TRBJ2-3; D remains unclear. CDR3 length equals 14 residues. Germline values: CDR1 SGHTA, CDR2 FQGNSA. The germline V and J ends were trimmed by 5 bases and 2 bases, with 11 bases remaining between them.